The rows below give T cell receptor beta chains drawn from one sample of a study of blood T cell repertoires in COVID-19. Some clones are missing from TCRdb's copy, which holds only in-frame ones; the method was immunoSEQ multiplex PCR. The repertoire has roughly 160,000 clones, roughly 70% of them found once; the top ten carry about 3%. The sequenced material came from peripheral blood. These receptors came from a woman over 75 with acute or convalescent COVID-19. Both conserved end residues are part of each CDR3. A D gene is named only where the DNA matches it firmly. Size values are once, few and many counts, or a class for expanded clones, and some rows have none.

D: TRBD2; length: 14; V: TRBV5-1; J: TRBJ2-7; size: NA; DNA: TGCGCCAGCAGGCAGGGACTAGCGGACTACGAGCAGTACTTC; CDR3: CASRQGLADYEQYF
D: NA; length: 13; V: TRBV7-7; J: TRBJ2-5; size: NA; DNA: TGTGCCAGCAGCTTAGGAGTTCGGGAGACCCAGTACTTC; CDR3: CASSLGVRETQYF
D: NA; length: 15; V: TRBV28; J: TRBJ2-5; size: NA; DNA: TGTGCCAGCAGCTCCCCGTCCGGAGGCCAAGAGACCCAGTACTTC; CDR3: CASSSPSGGQETQYF
D: TRBD1; length: 16; V: TRBV3-1/TRBV3-2; J: TRBJ2-2; size: NA; DNA: TGTGCCAGCAGCCCAAAAGACAGGGGGCAGGTCGGGGAGCTGTTTTTT; CDR3: CASSPKDRGQVGELFF
D: NA; length: 11; V: TRBV25-1; J: TRBJ2-7; size: NA; DNA: TGTGCCAGCACGCGATCCTACGAGCAGTACTTC; CDR3: CASTRSYEQYF
D: TRBD2; length: 15; V: TRBV7-2; J: TRBJ2-3; size: NA; DNA: TGTGCCACCAACCGTCTAGCGGGAGGGGAAGATACGCAGTATTTT; CDR3: CATNRLAGGEDTQYF
D: NA; length: 15; V: TRBV15; J: TRBJ1-1; size: NA; DNA: TGTGCCACCAGCAGAGGTAACACTATGAACACTGAAGCTTTCTTT; CDR3: CATSRGNTMNTEAFF
D: TRBD1; length: 14; V: TRBV5-1; J: TRBJ2-7; size: few; DNA: TGCGCCAGCAGCACCGGACAGGAGCCCTACGAGCAGTACTTC; CDR3: CASSTGQEPYEQYF
D: NA; length: 14; V: TRBV27; J: TRBJ1-6; size: NA; DNA: TGTGCCAGCAGTTTATTGAGGGTCAATTCACCCCTCCACTTT; CDR3: CASSLLRVNSPLHF
D: NA; length: 14; V: TRBV2; J: TRBJ1-4; size: few; DNA: TGTGCCAGCAGTTCAGGGGCGATTAATGAAAAACTGTTTTTT; CDR3: CASSSGAINEKLFF
D: TRBD2; length: 17; V: TRBV7-9; J: TRBJ2-1; size: NA; DNA: TGTGCCAGCAGCTTAGCTGGGACTAGCGACTCCTACAATGAGCAGTTCTTC; CDR3: CASSLAGTSDSYNEQFF
D: NA; length: 15; V: TRBV3-1/TRBV3-2; J: TRBJ1-2; size: NA; DNA: TGTGCCAGCAGCCCGACCGGTAGGGGTGTGGATGGCTACACCTTC; CDR3: CASSPTGRGVDGYTF
D: NA; length: 15; V: TRBV27; J: TRBJ1-4; size: few; DNA: TGTGCCAGCAGTTCTTCCTTTTCAACTAATGAAAAACTGTTTTTT; CDR3: CASSSSFSTNEKLFF
D: TRBD1; length: 15; V: TRBV7-7; J: TRBJ2-2; size: few; DNA: TGTGCCAGCAGCTTGGCCACAGGGGTCGGCGGGGAGCTGTTTTTT; CDR3: CASSLATGVGGELFF
D: NA; length: 12; V: TRBV28; J: TRBJ2-7; size: NA; DNA: TGTGCCACCCAGAGGCCTTTCGGGGAGCAGTACTTC; CDR3: CATQRPFGEQYF
D: NA; length: 12; V: TRBV3-1/TRBV3-2; J: TRBJ2-7; size: NA; DNA: TGTGCCAGCAGCCAAGTTGAGTACGAGCAGTACTTC; CDR3: CASSQVEYEQYF
D: NA; length: 15; V: TRBV9; J: TRBJ2-1; size: NA; DNA: TGTGCCAGCAGCGTCACCGGGACTGGGGTCAATGAGCAGTTCTTC; CDR3: CASSVTGTGVNEQFF
D: TRBD2; length: 13; V: TRBV12-3/TRBV12-4; J: TRBJ2-7; size: NA; DNA: TGTGCCAGCAAGGCTAGCGGGACCTACGAGCAGTACTTC; CDR3: CASKASGTYEQYF
D: TRBD2; length: 12; V: TRBV30; J: TRBJ2-7; size: NA; DNA: TGTGCCTGGAGATCCAGCGGGAACGAGCAGTACTTC; CDR3: CAWRSSGNEQYF
D: NA; length: 16; V: TRBV6-2/TRBV6-3; J: TRBJ2-6; size: many; DNA: TGTGCCAGCAGTTACGGTGGGTCGGGAGGGGCCAACGTCCTGACTTTC; CDR3: CASSYGGSGGANVLTF
D: NA; length: 15; V: TRBV4-3; J: TRBJ2-7; size: NA; DNA: TGCGCCAGCAGCAGGGTCCACTTAGCGACCTACGAGCAGTACTTC; CDR3: CASSRVHLATYEQYF
D: NA; length: 20; V: TRBV3-1/TRBV3-2; J: TRBJ2-3; size: NA; DNA: TGTGCCAGCAGCCAGCAATGGGCCCAGAGGGCCCTTGGAGGCACAGATACGCAGTATTTT; CDR3: CASSQQWAQRALGGTDTQYF
D: NA; length: 12; V: TRBV10-3; J: TRBJ2-7; size: NA; DNA: TGTGCCATCAGTGAGAGTACCCGGGAGCAGTACTTC; CDR3: CAISESTREQYF
D: TRBD1; length: 15; V: TRBV9; J: TRBJ2-7; size: NA; DNA: TGTGCCAGCAGCGTAAGGGACAGGGGAACCTACGAGCAGTACTTC; CDR3: CASSVRDRGTYEQYF
D: NA; length: 18; V: TRBV28; J: TRBJ1-1; size: NA; DNA: TGTGCCAGCAGTTTATGGGCAAGGGGTGGGCAGTTGAACACTGAAGCTTTCTTT; CDR3: CASSLWARGGQLNTEAFF